The entry below gives a single T cell receptor beta chain sequence along with its context. Its specificity is not known. From germline, CDR1 is GTSNPN and CDR2 SVGIG (reference sequence). There are 12 residues in the CDR3. V lost 4 bases to trimming and J lost 0 bases, with 4 bases between them. This record belongs to a study of T cell responses to AZD1222 COVID-19 vaccine. Points from the study as a whole: CD4 TCRs associated with vaccination spanned spike, dominating at 160-218 and 743-854.

The assay was immunoSEQ multiplex PCR, and TCRdb's table has in-frame clones only and misses some. The sample consists of approximately 100,000 clones, 70% to 90% of them appearing once. J is TRBJ1-3 and V is TRBV30; D is uncertain. Specimen: peripheral blood, collected 28 days after the second AZD1222 dose. This receptor was obtained from an adult who received the AZD1222 COVID-19 vaccine. For the CDR3, the DNA is TGTGCCTGGAAGAGCTCTGGAAACACCATATATTTT. Amino acids: CAWKSSGNTIYF. The complete variable domain, with remaining parts taken from reference TRBV30 and TRBJ1-3, reads SQTIHQWPATLVQPVGSPLSLECTVEGTSNPNLYWYRQAAGRGLQLLFYSVGIGQISSEVPQNLSASRPQDRQFILSSKKLLLSDSGFYLCAWKSSGNTIYFGEGSWLTVV.